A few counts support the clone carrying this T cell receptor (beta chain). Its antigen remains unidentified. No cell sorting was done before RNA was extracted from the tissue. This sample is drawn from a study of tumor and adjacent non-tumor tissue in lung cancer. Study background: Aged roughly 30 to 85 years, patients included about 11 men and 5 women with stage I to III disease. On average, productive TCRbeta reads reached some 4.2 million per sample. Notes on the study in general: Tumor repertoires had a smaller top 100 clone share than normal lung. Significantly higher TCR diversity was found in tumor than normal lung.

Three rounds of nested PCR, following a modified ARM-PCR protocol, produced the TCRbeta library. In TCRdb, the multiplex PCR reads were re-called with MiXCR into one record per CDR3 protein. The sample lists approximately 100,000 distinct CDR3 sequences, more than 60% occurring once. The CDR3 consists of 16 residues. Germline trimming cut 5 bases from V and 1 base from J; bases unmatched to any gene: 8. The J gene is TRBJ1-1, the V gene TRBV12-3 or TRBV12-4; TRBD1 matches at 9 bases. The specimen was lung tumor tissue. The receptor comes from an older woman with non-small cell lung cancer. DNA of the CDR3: TGTGCCAGCAGTCTCGGACAGGGGTGGGAGAACACTGAAGCTTTCTTT. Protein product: CASSLGQGWENTEAFF.